The 32 T cell receptor beta chains below come from one sample, sequenced in a study of T-cell memory formation after mild COVID-19. One entry per CDR3 protein, called by TCRdb with MiXCR from the 5' RACE reads. The sample has 210,000 or so distinct CDR3 sequences; 27% are singletons. Sequenced: PBMCs or a T cell subset sorted from them (not recorded which). Receptor source: an adult woman who had mild COVID-19 (a few samples of this study predate the infection). Cell type and time point are not known.

The chain is built from TRBV6-6 and TRBJ2-7, with 14 bases aligning to TRBD2. Germline assignment: CDR1 MNHNY and CDR2 SVGAGI (reference sequence). V lost 4 bases to trimming and J lost 2 bases; unmatched junction nucleotides: 13. CDR3 size: 19 residues. This chain's CDR3 is CASSFPSTSGRASAYEQYF. CDR3 sequence (DNA): TGTGCCAGCAGTTTCCCCTCGACTAGCGGGAGGGCCTCTGCCTACGAGCAGTACTTC.

In its sample, this clonotype was seen many times. This rearrangement joins TRBV15 to TRBJ2-5; possibly TRBD1 or TRBD2 for D (5 bases each). Germline CDR1 reads LNHNV; CDR2 reads YYDKDF (reference sequence). Between the trimmed V and J ends, which lost 0 bases and 2 bases, there was a span of 10 bases. The CDR3 loop spans 15 amino acids. As DNA, the CDR3 is TGTGCCACCAGCAGAGATCAGGGACCGCAAGAGACCCAGTACTTC. Translating it yields CATSRDQGPQETQYF.

The CDR3 loop reads CAISELMDRTDTQYF. CDR3 coding DNA: TGTGCCATCAGTGAGTTAATGGACCGGACAGATACGCAGTATTTT. J is TRBJ2-3 and V is TRBV10-3; D gene uncertain. Germline V gene data show CDR1 as ENHRY and CDR2 as SYGVKD. The CDR3 covers 15 residues. V lost 1 base, J lost 3 bases, and 11 bases lay in between.

The chain has TRBV12-3 or TRBV12-4 and TRBJ1-1; D gene ambiguous. CDR3 size: 15 residues. V gave up 7 bases and J gave up 11 bases, with 26 bases separating them. CDR3 residues: CASTNLGGRRGEAFF. CDR3 DNA sequence: TGTGCCAGCACCAACCTGGGCGGGCGGCGAGGTGAGGCTTTCTTT.

This clonotype occurred a few times. This rearrangement joins TRBV6-5 to TRBJ2-3; D unclear. Germline CDR1 is MNHEY and CDR2 is SVGAGI. The CDR3 has 15 residues. The V gene lost 4 bases and the J gene lost 2 bases, with 13 bases spanning the gap. DNA for the CDR3: TGTGCCAGCAGTTCCCGACGGAGCCACACAGATACGCAGTATTTT. Protein sequence: CASSSRRSHTDTQYF.

This clonotype occurred a few times. The chain couples TRBV27 to TRBJ2-7, with 7 bases identical to TRBD1. The CDR3 loop spans 14 amino acids. The germline CDR1 and CDR2 sequences are MNHEY and SMNVEV (reference sequence). V lost 2 bases to trimming and J lost 3 bases; unmatched junction nucleotides: 4. The CDR3 region has the DNA TGTGCCAGCAGTTTAGACAGGGTGAGCTACGAGCAGTACTTC. This codes for CASSLDRVSYEQYF.

Only a few counts were recorded for this clonotype. The rearrangement uses TRBV20-1 and TRBJ2-6; D not resolved. The germline V gene has CDR1 DFQATT and CDR2 SNEGSKA (reference sequence). The ends were cut back, 4 bases at V and 1 base at J, with 11 bases in the middle. This CDR3 spans 15 amino acids. DNA of the CDR3: TGCAGTGCTATTGCCGTGAATTCTGGGGCCAACGTCCTGACTTTC. Encoded protein: CSAIAVNSGANVLTF.

The V call is TRBV5-4, the J call TRBJ2-3, with D perhaps TRBD1 (6 bases). From germline, CDR1 is SGHNT and CDR2 YYREEE (reference sequence). The length of the CDR3 is 15 residues. Trimming shortened V by 3 bases and J by 0 bases, and 11 bases separated the two germline ends. In DNA form, the CDR3 reads TGTGCCAGCAGCTCACGACAGGAAAGCACAGATACGCAGTATTTT. Amino acid sequence: CASSSRQESTDTQYF. Full variable domain (missing parts from reference TRBV5-4 and TRBJ2-3): ETGVTQSPTHLIKTRGQQVTLRCSSQSGHNTVSWYQQALGQGPQFIFQYYREEENGRGNFPPRFSGLQFPNYSSELNVNALELDDSALYLCASSSRQESTDTQYFGPGTRLTVL.

The chain uses TRBV12-3 or TRBV12-4 and TRBJ2-7, with TRBD2 matching over 13 bases. The CDR3 covers 15 residues. V dropped 6 bases and J dropped 6; count of bases not matched to a gene: 8. CDR3 region: CASSRGLAGVFEQYF. The CDR3 bases are TGTGCCAGCAGCCGAGGACTAGCGGGAGTATTCGAGCAGTACTTC.

V is TRBV5-4 and J is TRBJ1-3; D call uncertain. The V end was cut by 1 base, the J end by 0 bases, with 8 bases between. The CDR3 extends over 15 amino acids. CDR1 and CDR2 (germline): SGHNT, YYREEE (reference sequence). The CDR3 coding sequence is TGTGCCAGCAGCTTGAACGGAGGCTCTGGAAACACCATATATTTT. It is translated as CASSLNGGSGNTIYF.

This clonotype was detected only a few times. This sequence joins TRBV20-1 and TRBJ2-2, with D tentatively TRBD2 (5 bases). From germline, CDR1 is DFQATT and CDR2 SNEGSKA (reference sequence). V gave up 5 bases and J gave up 7 bases, with 14 bases separating them. The CDR3 length is 13 residues. The CDR3 loop is CSAPRGSVGELFF. In nucleotides, the CDR3 is TGCAGTGCTCCCCGGGGATCGGTCGGGGAGCTGTTTTTT.

The rearrangement joins TRBV3-1 to TRBJ2-1; 9 bases map to TRBD2. V dropped 1 base and J dropped 16; count of bases not matched to a gene: 8. The CDR3 loop spans 13 amino acids. The germline gives CDR1 LGHDT, CDR2 YNNKEL (reference sequence). CDR3 sequence (DNA): TGTGCCAGCAGCCAAGTGATGGGCGGGGGGGCATTCTTC. It encodes CASSQVMGGGAFF.

J is TRBJ2-3 and V is TRBV19; TRBD1 matches 8 bases. J gave up 5 bases and V 3 bases, and 7 bases lay outside the gene matches. This CDR3 is 15 amino acids long. Per germline, CDR1 LNHDA and CDR2 SQIVND (reference sequence). This CDR3 reads CASSIQGAGRDTQYF. CDR3 nucleotide sequence: TGTGCCAGTAGTATCCAGGGGGCAGGTAGAGATACGCAGTATTTT.

The V and J genes are TRBV9 and TRBJ1-4; 8 nucleotides match TRBD1. Germline trimming cut 4 bases from V and 5 bases from J; bases unmatched to any gene: 7. The germline V gene encodes CDR1 SGDLS and CDR2 YYNGEE. The CDR3 totals 15 residues. DNA of the CDR3: TGTGCCAGCAGCTCAGGACAGGGTGACAATGAAAAACTGTTTTTT. Encoded protein: CASSSGQGDNEKLFF.

Only a few counts were recorded for this clonotype. This chain links TRBV6-5 with TRBJ2-5; 9 bases fit TRBD2. V was clipped by 1 base and J by 3 bases; unmatched bases: 0. The CDR3 covers 14 residues. The germline CDR1 and CDR2 sequences are MNHEY and SVGAGI. CDR3 in amino acids: CASSYLAGEETQYF. CDR3 nucleotide sequence: TGTGCCAGCAGTTACTTAGCGGGAGAAGAGACCCAGTACTTC.

In its sample, this clonotype was seen a few times. This rearrangement joins TRBV7-9 to TRBJ1-3; 10 positions agree with TRBD1. This CDR3 contains 18 residues. Germline V gene lookup returns CDR1 SEHNR and CDR2 FQNEAQ (reference sequence). J was trimmed by 0 bases and V by 7 bases; bases with no gene match: 12. CDR3 protein: CASITSGTGVFSGNTIYF. The CDR3, as DNA: TGTGCCAGCATTACAAGTGGGACAGGGGTTTTCTCTGGAAACACCATATATTTT. The variable domain in full, with the rest retrieved from reference TRBV7-9 and TRBJ1-3, is DTGVSQNPRHKITKRGQNVTFRCDPISEHNRLYWYRQTLGQGPEFLTYFQNEAQLEKSRLLSDRFSAERPKGSFSTLEIQRTEQGDSAMYLCASITSGTGVFSGNTIYFGEGSWLTVV.

This clonotype was picked up a small number of times. In nucleotides, the CDR3 is TGTGCCAGCAGCCGGGACAGGTTGCGGGCTTTCTTT. Amino acid sequence: CASSRDRLRAFF. V gene TRBV28 combines with J gene TRBJ1-1; the match to TRBD1 covers 8 bases. Germline values: CDR1 MDHEN, CDR2 SYDVKM. V lost 6 bases and J lost 11; bases outside the gene matches: 8. The CDR3 sequence is 12 residues long. The whole variable domain, filled in from reference TRBV28 and TRBJ1-1, reads DVKVTQSSRYLVKRTGEKVFLECVQDMDHENMFWYRQDPGLGLRLIYFSYDVKMKEKGDIPEGYSVSREKKERFSLILESASTNQTSMYLCASSRDRLRAFFGQGTRLTVV.

The chain recombines TRBV19 with TRBJ2-3; 13 bases map to TRBD2. Germline assignment: CDR1 LNHDA and CDR2 SQIVND (reference sequence). V lost 10 bases and J lost 2; bases outside the gene matches: 6. The CDR3 extends over 15 amino acids. The CDR3 DNA sequence: TGTGCCACCAGGACTAGCGGGGGCATCACAGATACGCAGTATTTT. It translates to CATRTSGGITDTQYF.

The V call is TRBV4-3, the J call TRBJ2-2; 7 nucleotides line up with TRBD2. Losses at the gene ends were 0 bases for V and 7 bases for J; bases not matched to a gene: 8. The CDR3 runs 16 residues. Germline V gene lookup returns CDR1 LGHNA and CDR2 YSLEER. CDR3 in DNA: TGCGCCAGCAGCCAAGACCCCGTAACTAGCGTCGGGGAGCTGTTTTTT. The encoded protein is CASSQDPVTSVGELFF.

The count of this clonotype is one. The chain recombines TRBV6-1 with TRBJ2-5; weak D call: TRBD1 (7 bases). Germline V gives CDR1 MNHNS, CDR2 SASEGT. V was pared by 8 bases and J by 11 bases, with 27 bases between. CDR3 length: 15 amino acids. The CDR3 loop reads CASGSLGQAGRSQYF. DNA for the CDR3: TGTGCCAGCGGATCCTTAGGACAGGCCGGGAGATCACAGTACTTC.

This clonotype came up a few times. The chain uses TRBV20-1 and TRBJ2-1; unclear D gene. Germline V gene lookup returns CDR1 DFQATT and CDR2 SNEGSKA (reference sequence). The CDR3 consists of 11 residues. The CDR3 DNA follows: TGCAGCGTACCCCGCGTTAGCGAGCAGTTCTTC. Its protein product is CSVPRVSEQFF.

In this sample, this clonotype turned up a few times. The chain employs TRBV5-6 and TRBJ2-2, with 10 bases fitting TRBD2. CDR1 is SGHDT, CDR2 YYEEEE, per germline. Trimming at V came to 4 bases and at J to 5 bases, leaving 2 bases not matched to a gene. The CDR3 covers 14 residues. In DNA, the CDR3 is TGTGCCAGCAGCGAGGGACTAGCGACCGGGGAGCTGTTTTTT. This gives the protein CASSEGLATGELFF. Filled out from reference TRBV5-6 and TRBJ2-2, the complete variable domain reads DAGVTQSPTHLIKTRGQQVTLRCSPKSGHDTVSWYQQALGQGPQFIFQYYEEEERQRGNFPDRFSGHQFPNYSSELNVNALLLGDSALYLCASSEGLATGELFFGEGSRLTVL.

This clonotype was counted a few times. This sequence joins TRBV29-1 and TRBJ2-1; no reliable D call. V was cut by 0 bases and J by 4 bases, with 16 bases left in between. This CDR3 comprises 16 residues. Germline values: CDR1 SQVTM, CDR2 ANQGSEA. In DNA form, the CDR3 reads TGCAGCGTTGAAGACAGGAAACAAGTTTTATACAATGAGCAGTTCTTC. Translation gives CSVEDRKQVLYNEQFF.

The V call is TRBV5-6, the J call TRBJ1-2; D unresolved. The CDR3 consists of 12 residues. The V gene's germline CDR1 is SGHDT and CDR2 YYEEEE. V was shortened by 0 bases and J by 13 bases, with 13 bases between the two germline ends. Here the CDR3 DNA reads TGTGCCAGCAGCTTGGCCGGTTTGGTGGGCACCTTC. Protein product: CASSLAGLVGTF.

Remarks on this clonotype: A junction end diverges from the germline sequence, so it may reflect a read error. The chain employs TRBV4-3 and TRBJ2-5; D gene ambiguous. The germline V gene has CDR1 LGHNA and CDR2 YSLEER. CDR3 size: 15 residues. CDR3 bases: TGCGCCAGCACCCAAGGATGGAGAGAACAAGAGACCCAGTACTTC. Amino acid sequence: CASTQGWREQETQYF.

This clonotype was counted a few times. This rearrangement joins TRBV18 to TRBJ2-6; D is perhaps TRBD1 or TRBD2 (5 bases each). The CDR3 covers 16 residues. Deletions cut 6 bases from V and 0 bases from J, with 12 bases between. Germline CDR1 and CDR2: KGHSH and LQKENI. CDR3 DNA sequence: TGTGCCAGCTCTGGGGGTACGGGCTCTGGGGCCAACGTCCTGACTTTC. This gives the protein CASSGGTGSGANVLTF.

The chain recombines TRBV3-1 with TRBJ2-1; 11 bases agree with TRBD2. The length of the CDR3 is 16 residues. The junction had 4 bases not matched to a gene; V was cut back by 0 bases and J by 6 bases. Germline V CDR1 and CDR2: LGHDT, YNNKEL (reference sequence). The DNA for the CDR3 is TGTGCCAGCAGCCAAGAGCTACTAGCGGGAGTCAATGAGCAGTTCTTC. Its translation is CASSQELLAGVNEQFF.

The table lists this clonotype with a few counts. The chain carries TRBV29-1 and TRBJ2-5; D unclear. Trimming pared 8 bases from V and 1 base from J, leaving 11 bases between. Germline V gene data show CDR1 as SQVTM and CDR2 as ANQGSEA. The CDR3 consists of 12 residues. CDR3 bases: TGCAGCATCACGAAGGGCCAAGAGACCCAGTACTTC. This translates into CSITKGQETQYF.

V is TRBV12-3 or TRBV12-4 and J is TRBJ2-5; D is perhaps TRBD1 or TRBD2 (5 bases each). The V and J ends lost 2 bases and 4 bases respectively, with 17 bases between them. The CDR3 loop spans 16 amino acids. As DNA, the CDR3 is TGTGCCAGCAGTTTATTTTACAGGCTAGCAGGAGAGACCCAGTACTTC. This encodes CASSLFYRLAGETQYF.

This clonotype has just a few counts. The genes are TRBV7-3 and TRBJ1-5, with TRBD1 as a possible D gene (6 bases). The CDR3 is 13 amino acids. CDR1 is SGHTA, CDR2 FQGTGA, per germline. Trimming removed 6 bases from V and 3 bases from J, with 9 bases in between. This CDR3 reads CASSQGINQPQHF. DNA of the CDR3: TGTGCCAGCAGTCAGGGGATCAATCAGCCCCAGCATTTT.

The chain is built from TRBV20-1 and TRBJ1-1; 7 bases fit TRBD1. Trimming took 2 bases from V and 6 from J; bases not matched to a gene: 27. Germline CDR1 DFQATT, CDR2 SNEGSKA (reference sequence). The CDR3 sequence is 20 residues long. The CDR3 bases are TGCAGTGCTAGAAAATCGGTCGCGAGCATTTTGGACAGGTGGGGAGCTGAAGCTTTCTTT. This codes for CSARKSVASILDRWGAEAFF.

This clonotype came up a few times. The chain uses TRBV12-3 or TRBV12-4 and TRBJ2-1, with TRBD2 identical over 7 bases. After removal of 3 bases from V and 7 bases from J, the junction contained 18 bases not matched to a gene. The CDR3 runs to 18 residues. CDR3 amino acids: CASSFWVLLGGPGNEQFF. The CDR3 region has the DNA TGTGCCAGCAGTTTTTGGGTCTTATTGGGAGGGCCCGGGAATGAGCAGTTCTTC.